The source of this TCR beta chain is a study of siplizumab effects on memory and regulatory T cells. Study results and caveats: Siplizumab significantly lowered the alloreactive sequences that could be traced to unstimulated CD4+ memory cells. The alloresponse seemed to draw substantially on naive T cells, which appeared more diverse than memory cells.

This clone was seen a single time. The antigen is undetermined. The method was immunoSEQ multiplex PCR; TCRdb's version includes in-frame clones alone and lacks a portion of them. This sample carries over 100,000 clones, roughly 90% of them seen once, and the ten largest clones take around 1.1%. V lost 5 bases, J lost 2 bases, and 13 bases lay in between. Looked up from germline, CDR1 is SEHNR and CDR2 is FQNEAQ (reference sequence). This CDR3 is 15 amino acids long. Sample: CD4+ T cells sorted from blood. The chain is built from TRBV7-9 and TRBJ2-1; a weak D match, TRBD2 (6 bases). The sequence was collected from a human donor in good health. The CDR3 sequence is CASSPRRRAYNEQFF. CDR3 sequence (DNA): TGTGCCAGCAGCCCTCGCAGGAGGGCCTACAATGAGCAGTTCTTC. The whole variable domain, filled in from reference TRBV7-9 and TRBJ2-1, reads DTGVSQNPRHKITKRGQNVTFRCDPISEHNRLYWYRQTLGQGPEFLTYFQNEAQLEKSRLLSDRFSAERPKGSFSTLEIQRTEQGDSAMYLCASSPRRRAYNEQFFGPGTRLTVL.